The 17 T cell receptor beta chains below all came from one sample that was sequenced in a study of T cells in Graves' hyperthyroidism and ophthalmopathy. TCR beta CDR3 sequences were amplified from RNA transcripts. RT-PCR in the first round (using the HTBI primer set) targeted the TCR CDR3. A single record per CDR3 protein comes from TCRdb applying MiXCR to the multiplex PCR reads. The repertoire holds roughly 500,000 distinct CDR3 sequences, roughly 23% seen once, with 49% in the top ten. Sequenced: blood. The receptors here all came from a woman between 65 and 79 years old with Graves' ophthalmopathy.

Many counts were recorded for this clonotype. The chain's CDR3 is CASSARGVADEKLFF. The CDR3 DNA follows: TGTGCCAGCAGTGCCCGCGGGGTGGCGGATGAAAAACTGTTTTTT. This chain joins TRBV28 and TRBJ1-4; D unclear. The V end lost 5 bases, the J end lost 6 bases, and 16 bases lay between the germline ends. Germline V gene sequence: CDR1 MDHEN, CDR2 SYDVKM. The CDR3 has 15 residues.

This chain joins TRBV5-1 and TRBJ1-6, with D unclear. The V end was cut by 0 bases, the J end by 6 bases, with 7 bases between. Germline V lookup: CDR1 SGHRS, CDR2 YFSETQ. The CDR3 sequence is 14 residues long. CDR3 amino acids: CASSLGDTNSPLHF. The CDR3 region has the DNA TGCGCCAGCAGCTTGGGAGACACTAATTCACCCCTCCACTTT.

CDR3 region: CASRPRLAGVSEQYF. The CDR3 nucleotides read TGTGCCAGCAGACCTCGACTAGCGGGAGTCTCCGAGCAGTACTTC. The gene calls are TRBV7-2 and TRBJ2-7; 12 nucleotides line up with TRBD2. This CDR3 comprises 15 residues. Germline assignment: CDR1 SGHTA and CDR2 FQGNSA. The J segment lost 6 bases and the V segment lost 6 bases, leaving 9 bases of the junction unmatched.

The chain combines TRBV6-1 with TRBJ1-2; 12 bases agree with TRBD1. This CDR3 has 18 amino acids. Germline-derived CDR1 and CDR2 are MNHNS and SASEGT. J gave up 3 bases and V 10 bases, and 18 bases lay outside the gene matches. The CDR3 DNA is TGTGCCACCCCTCCCGACCGGGACAGGGGGCCAAGGCACTATGGCTACACCTTC. It encodes CATPPDRDRGPRHYGYTF.

The chain is built from TRBV3-1 and TRBJ2-5; no clear D. The germline V and J ends were trimmed by 1 base and 1 base, with 7 bases remaining between them. From germline, CDR1 is LGHDT and CDR2 YNNKEL (reference sequence). The CDR3 covers 14 residues. The DNA for the CDR3 is TGTGCCAGCAGCCAAGGGCGGTCCCAAGAGACCCAGTACTTC. Its translation is CASSQGRSQETQYF.

This clonotype was seen only a few times. The genes are TRBV3-1 and TRBJ2-1; a possible D gene is TRBD2 (6 bases). V was shortened by 1 base and J by 12 bases, with 16 bases between the two germline ends. Per germline, CDR1 LGHDT and CDR2 YNNKEL (reference sequence). CDR3 length: 14 amino acids. CDR3 coding DNA: TGTGCCAGCAGCCAAGTGGCGGGGCAATCGGTGCAGTTCTTC. As protein: CASSQVAGQSVQFF.

This clonotype was seen only a few times. The V call is TRBV30, the J call TRBJ1-2, with 12 bases identical to TRBD1. This CDR3 is 17 amino acids long. Germline trimming cut 2 bases from V and 8 bases from J; bases unmatched to any gene: 15. Looked up from germline, CDR1 is GTSNPN and CDR2 is SVGIG (reference sequence). CDR3 sequence reads: CAWSRATPGQGARGYTF. The DNA of the CDR3 is TGTGCCTGGAGTAGGGCCACACCGGGACAGGGGGCGCGCGGCTACACCTTC.

Concerning this clonotype: A much bigger clone sits one base away, suggesting this may be a read error. The rearrangement links TRBV11-2 to TRBJ2-1; TRBD1 aligns across 7 bases. V was clipped by 4 bases and J by 5 bases; unmatched bases: 11. The V gene's germline CDR1 is SGHAT and CDR2 FQNNGV. The CDR3 spans 16 residues. CDR3 nucleotide sequence: TGTGCCAGCAGCTCGGCCGGGACAGACGTTAACAATGAGCAGTTCTTC. As protein: CASSSAGTDVNNEQFF.

The chain joins TRBV20-1 to TRBJ2-7; D gene ambiguous. CDR1 and CDR2 from the germline V gene are DFQATT and SNEGSKA (reference sequence). V lost 1 base and J lost 3, with 16 bases in between. The CDR3 is 15 residues long. This CDR3 is CSARGVWQDIYEQYF. The DNA for the CDR3 is TGCAGTGCTAGAGGGGTTTGGCAAGATATCTACGAGCAGTACTTC.

Note on this clonotype: The junction and the germline gene differ at one end; a read error may be behind it. V is TRBV3-1 and J is TRBJ1-3; D remains unclear. Looked up from germline, CDR1 is LGHDT and CDR2 is YNNKEL (reference sequence). The CDR3 totals 15 residues. The CDR3 is CASSHPQASGNTIYF. As DNA, the CDR3 is TGCGCCAGCAGCCACCCTCAGGCCTCTGGAAACACCATATATTTT.

This clonotype was recorded once. This chain joins TRBV5-4 and TRBJ2-1; perhaps TRBD1 as D (5 bases). The CDR3 consists of 13 residues. V gave up 1 base and J gave up 13 bases, with 15 bases separating them. Looked up from germline, CDR1 is SGHNT and CDR2 is YYREEE (reference sequence). The CDR3 DNA sequence: TGTGCCAGCAGCTTGATAGGGGCACATATCCAGTTCTTC. It codes for CASSLIGAHIQFF.

The chain carries TRBV5-1 and TRBJ2-1; possibly TRBD2 for D (7 bases). V lost 7 bases to trimming and J lost 0 bases, with 14 bases between them. CDR1 SGHRS and CDR2 YFSETQ come from the germline V gene. The CDR3 totals 15 residues. Here the CDR3 reads CASLRGEGSYNEQFF. The CDR3 DNA is TGCGCCAGCCTTAGGGGGGAGGGCTCCTACAATGAGCAGTTCTTC.

This clonotype showed up just a few times. In DNA, the CDR3 is TGTGCCAGCAGCTACGGACAGGGGCTATACAATGAGCAGTTCTTC. It specifies CASSYGQGLYNEQFF. The chain couples TRBV7-2 to TRBJ2-1; 9 bases line up with TRBD1. CDR3 length: 15 residues. The ends lost 4 bases at V and 4 bases at J; junction bases unmatched: 5. Germline V gene data show CDR1 as SGHTA and CDR2 as FQGNSA.

The rearrangement uses TRBV20-1 and TRBJ2-7, with D perhaps being TRBD1 or TRBD2 (5 bases each). V dropped 6 bases and J dropped 1 base, with 22 bases sitting between them. CDR1 and CDR2 from the germline V gene are DFQATT and SNEGSKA (reference sequence). The CDR3 runs 16 residues. The CDR3 bases are TGCAGTGCCTCCAGGGACCATGGTCTTTCGTCCTACGAGCAGTACTTC. Residues: CSASRDHGLSSYEQYF.

The CDR3 is CASSFRSTKGGDTQYF. CDR3 bases: TGTGCCAGCAGTTTTAGGTCTACCAAGGGGGGAGATACGCAGTATTTT. This chain connects TRBV28 to TRBJ2-3, with D tentatively TRBD1 or TRBD2 (6 bases each). V lost 3 bases and J lost 5, with 18 bases in between. Germline CDR1 reads MDHEN; CDR2 reads SYDVKM. CDR3 length: 16 residues.

J is TRBJ1-1 and V is TRBV20-1, with D uncertain. The length of the CDR3 is 12 residues. Trimming took 0 bases from V and 11 from J, leaving 13 bases between them. The V gene's germline CDR1 is DFQATT and CDR2 SNEGSKA (reference sequence). The CDR3 sequence: CSARDGRPGAFF. CDR3 nucleotide sequence: TGCAGTGCTAGAGATGGAAGGCCCGGGGCTTTCTTT.

This clonotype was recorded many times. The chain joins TRBV20-1 to TRBJ1-1; D is ambiguous. V lost 4 bases and J lost 4, with 19 bases in between. Germline V gene data show CDR1 as DFQATT and CDR2 as SNEGSKA (reference sequence). The CDR3 has 15 residues. CDR3 nucleotides: TGCAGTGCTACCCGGCGTCTAGATTTGGGCACTGAAGCTTTCTTT. Amino acid sequence: CSATRRLDLGTEAFF.